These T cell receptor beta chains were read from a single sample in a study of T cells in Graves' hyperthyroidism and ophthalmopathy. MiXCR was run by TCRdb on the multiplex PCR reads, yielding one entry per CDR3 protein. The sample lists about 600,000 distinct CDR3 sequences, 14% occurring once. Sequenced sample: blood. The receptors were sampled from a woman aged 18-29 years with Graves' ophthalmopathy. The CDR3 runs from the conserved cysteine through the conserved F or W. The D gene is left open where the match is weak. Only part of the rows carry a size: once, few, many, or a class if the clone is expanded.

CDR3aa: CASSEVGPGPYEQYF
CDR3nt: TGTGCCAGCAGTGAGGTGGGCCCAGGTCCCTACGAGCAGTACTTC
v_gene: TRBV2
d_gene: NA
abundance: many
j_gene: TRBJ2-7

CDR3aa: CASSQGSGKRTEAFF
CDR3nt: TGTGCCAGCAGCCAAGGGTCGGGGAAACGAACTGAAGCTTTCTTT
v_gene: TRBV3-1
d_gene: NA
abundance: many
j_gene: TRBJ1-1

CDR3aa: CASSRAGETQYF
CDR3nt: TGTGCCAGTAGTAGGGCGGGCGAGACCCAGTACTTC
v_gene: TRBV19
d_gene: NA
abundance: few
j_gene: TRBJ2-5

CDR3aa: CASSLASGGYNEQFF
CDR3nt: TGCGCCAGCAGCTTGGCCTCGGGAGGATACAATGAGCAGTTCTTC
v_gene: TRBV5-1
d_gene: TRBD2
abundance: many
j_gene: TRBJ2-1

CDR3aa: CASSYGLVYEQYF
CDR3nt: TGTGCCAGCAGTTACGGACTAGTCTACGAGCAGTACTTC
v_gene: TRBV6-2/TRBV6-3
d_gene: TRBD2
abundance: many
j_gene: TRBJ2-7

CDR3aa: CASRYSGTPVNEQFF
CDR3nt: TGCGCCAGCAGGTATAGCGGGACCCCGGTTAACGAGCAGTTCTTC
v_gene: TRBV4-1
d_gene: TRBD2
abundance: NA
j_gene: TRBJ2-1

CDR3aa: CASSGGTSGRRYEQYF
CDR3nt: TGTGCCAGCTCGGGTGGGACTAGCGGGAGACGCTACGAGCAGTACTTC
v_gene: TRBV18
d_gene: TRBD2
abundance: few
j_gene: TRBJ2-7

CDR3aa: CSAIQGVNTEAFF
CDR3nt: TGCAGTGCTATCCAGGGTGTGAACACTGAAGCTTTCTTT
v_gene: TRBV20-1
d_gene: NA
abundance: many
j_gene: TRBJ1-1

CDR3aa: CATSDFTGTSEDEQFF
CDR3nt: TGTGCCACCAGTGATTTCACCGGGACTAGCGAGGATGAGCAGTTCTTC
v_gene: TRBV24-1
d_gene: TRBD2
abundance: many
j_gene: TRBJ2-1

CDR3aa: CASSRLVVGLAGEALGPEQYF
CDR3nt: TGCGCCAGCAGCCGCCTAGTGGTAGGTTTAGCGGGAGAGGCCTTGGGACCCGAGCAGTACTTC
v_gene: TRBV4-3
d_gene: TRBD2
abundance: NA
j_gene: TRBJ2-7

CDR3aa: CASSLGLAGEPPTYEQYF
CDR3nt: TGTGCCAGCAGTTTGGGACTAGCGGGAGAACCCCCCACCTACGAGCAGTACTTC
v_gene: TRBV28
d_gene: TRBD2
abundance: NA
j_gene: TRBJ2-7

CDR3aa: CSAGLVGQPQHF
CDR3nt: TGCAGTGCCGGTCTCGTCGGGCAGCCCCAGCATTTT
v_gene: TRBV20-1
d_gene: NA
abundance: many
j_gene: TRBJ1-5

CDR3aa: CASSLETSGRYEQYF
CDR3nt: TGTGCCAGCAGTCTCGAGACTAGCGGGAGATACGAGCAGTACTTC
v_gene: TRBV28
d_gene: TRBD2
abundance: many
j_gene: TRBJ2-7

CDR3aa: CASSLPPRVDGANYGYTF
CDR3nt: TGTGCCAGCAGTTTACCTCCTAGGGTCGATGGGGCTAACTATGGCTACACCTTC
v_gene: TRBV12-3/TRBV12-4
d_gene: NA
abundance: many
j_gene: TRBJ1-2

CDR3aa: CSARELLGLRKTNEKLFF
CDR3nt: TGCAGTGCTAGAGAACTGTTAGGGTTACGGAAGACTAATGAAAAACTGTTTTTT
v_gene: TRBV20-1
d_gene: NA
abundance: many
j_gene: TRBJ1-4

CDR3aa: CASSPPGGVTDTQYF
CDR3nt: TGCGCCAGCAGCCCCCCAGGGGGAGTCACAGATACGCAGTATTTT
v_gene: TRBV5-1
d_gene: TRBD1
abundance: NA
j_gene: TRBJ2-3

CDR3aa: CASSRNTGKDSPLHF
CDR3nt: TGTGCCAGTAGTCGGAATACAGGGAAGGATTCACCCCTCCACTTT
v_gene: TRBV19
d_gene: NA
abundance: few
j_gene: TRBJ1-6

CDR3aa: CASRFSSGSSYNEQFF
CDR3nt: TGTGCCAGCAGATTCTCTAGCGGATCCTCCTACAATGAGCAGTTCTTC
v_gene: TRBV2
d_gene: TRBD2
abundance: many
j_gene: TRBJ2-1

CDR3aa: CASSFQGGYTF
CDR3nt: TGTGCCAGCAGCTTCCAAGGGGGCTACACCTTC
v_gene: TRBV5-6
d_gene: NA
abundance: few
j_gene: TRBJ1-2

CDR3aa: CASSDLRGAAFF
CDR3nt: TGTGCCAGCAGCGATCTAAGGGGGGCGGCTTTCTTT
v_gene: TRBV9
d_gene: NA
abundance: many
j_gene: TRBJ1-1

CDR3aa: CASSQVGRGNEQFF
CDR3nt: TGCGCCAGCAGCCAAGTGGGTAGGGGAAATGAGCAGTTCTTC
v_gene: TRBV4-3
d_gene: NA
abundance: NA
j_gene: TRBJ2-1

CDR3aa: CASSLFVGTYNEQFF
CDR3nt: TGTGCCAGCAGCTTATTTGTGGGAACCTACAATGAGCAGTTCTTC
v_gene: TRBV7-2
d_gene: NA
abundance: many
j_gene: TRBJ2-1

CDR3aa: CASSGAGQGIYEQYF
CDR3nt: TGTGCCAGTAGTGGGGCTGGACAGGGGATTTACGAGCAGTACTTC
v_gene: TRBV19
d_gene: TRBD1
abundance: NA
j_gene: TRBJ2-7

CDR3aa: CASSGSGALGNIQYF
CDR3nt: TGTGCCAGTAGTGGATCGGGGGCGCTGGGGAACATTCAGTACTTC
v_gene: TRBV19
d_gene: NA
abundance: few
j_gene: TRBJ2-4

CDR3aa: CASSLVWRLAGENSYEQYF
CDR3nt: TGTGCCAGCAGCTTAGTGTGGAGACTAGCGGGAGAAAACTCCTACGAGCAGTACTTC
v_gene: TRBV11-2
d_gene: TRBD2
abundance: many
j_gene: TRBJ2-7

CDR3aa: CASSHSEGLAINEQFF
CDR3nt: TGTGCCAGCAGCCACTCCGAGGGACTAGCAATTAATGAGCAGTTCTTC
v_gene: TRBV14
d_gene: TRBD2
abundance: many
j_gene: TRBJ2-1

CDR3aa: CASSLDPGLDNEQFF
CDR3nt: TGTGCCAGCAGCTTAGACCCCGGGCTGGACAATGAGCAGTTCTTC
v_gene: TRBV7-2
d_gene: NA
abundance: many
j_gene: TRBJ2-1

CDR3aa: CASSFQRELDTQYF
CDR3nt: TGTGCCAGCAGCTTCCAGCGGGAGCTGGATACGCAGTATTTT
v_gene: TRBV7-2
d_gene: TRBD2
abundance: many
j_gene: TRBJ2-3

CDR3aa: CASSMDTGTGAYGYTF
CDR3nt: TGTGCCAGCAGCATGGATACCGGGACAGGAGCCTATGGCTACACCTTC
v_gene: TRBV7-3
d_gene: TRBD1
abundance: NA
j_gene: TRBJ1-2

CDR3aa: CSALSFGQGANYGYTF
CDR3nt: TGCAGTGCTCTAAGTTTTGGACAGGGGGCTAACTATGGCTACACCTTC
v_gene: TRBV20-1
d_gene: TRBD1
abundance: once
j_gene: TRBJ1-2

CDR3aa: CASSLGGGQYSYEQYF
CDR3nt: TGTGCCAGCAGCTTAGGGGGCGGACAGTATTCCTACGAGCAGTACTTC
v_gene: TRBV7-9
d_gene: NA
abundance: NA
j_gene: TRBJ2-7

CDR3aa: CASSQTRTHTGELFF
CDR3nt: TGTGCCAGCAGCCAGACCCGGACTCACACCGGGGAGCTGTTTTTT
v_gene: TRBV6-1
d_gene: NA
abundance: NA
j_gene: TRBJ2-2

CDR3aa: CASSFFPAGGGTDTQYF
CDR3nt: TGTGCCAGCAGTTTTTTCCCAGCGGGAGGGGGGACAGATACGCAGTATTTT
v_gene: TRBV28
d_gene: TRBD2
abundance: many
j_gene: TRBJ2-3

CDR3aa: CASSLRQGSGGTQYF
CDR3nt: TGCGCCAGCAGCTTGAGGCAGGGCAGCGGGGGGACCCAGTACTTC
v_gene: TRBV5-1
d_gene: TRBD2
abundance: few
j_gene: TRBJ2-5

CDR3aa: CASSIATLGDTEAFF
CDR3nt: TGTGCCAGTAGTATTGCGACCCTCGGGGACACTGAAGCTTTCTTT
v_gene: TRBV19
d_gene: NA
abundance: many
j_gene: TRBJ1-1

CDR3aa: CSAPTAIEKLFF
CDR3nt: TGCAGTGCGCCGACGGCTATTGAAAAACTGTTTTTT
v_gene: TRBV20-1
d_gene: NA
abundance: NA
j_gene: TRBJ1-4

CDR3aa: CASSQDGGWGDNEQFF
CDR3nt: TGTGCCAGCAGCCAAGACGGGGGGTGGGGGGACAATGAGCAGTTCTTC
v_gene: TRBV4-2
d_gene: TRBD2
abundance: NA
j_gene: TRBJ2-1

CDR3aa: CASSPTTGTDTQYF
CDR3nt: TGTGCCAGCAGCCCGACGACAGGCACAGATACGCAGTATTTT
v_gene: TRBV11-2
d_gene: NA
abundance: many
j_gene: TRBJ2-3

CDR3aa: CASSLFGLSGRDTGELFF
CDR3nt: TGTGCCAGCAGCTTATTCGGCCTAAGCGGGAGAGACACCGGGGAGCTGTTTTTT
v_gene: TRBV11-3
d_gene: TRBD2
abundance: NA
j_gene: TRBJ2-2

CDR3aa: CSAPQGPRRYEQYF
CDR3nt: TGCAGTGCCCCACAGGGACCCCGTCGCTACGAGCAGTACTTC
v_gene: TRBV20-1
d_gene: NA
abundance: many
j_gene: TRBJ2-7

CDR3aa: CASSLPAGGNGYTF
CDR3nt: TGTGCCAGCAGCCTCCCGGCCGGGGGCAATGGCTACACCTTC
v_gene: TRBV4-2
d_gene: NA
abundance: few
j_gene: TRBJ1-2

CDR3aa: CASSQESQGLPNYGYTF
CDR3nt: TGTGCCAGCAGCCAAGAATCGCAAGGTTTACCTAACTATGGCTACACCTTC
v_gene: TRBV4-2
d_gene: NA
abundance: many
j_gene: TRBJ1-2

CDR3aa: CASSVQGMDTEAFF
CDR3nt: TGTGCCAGCAGTGTACAGGGGATGGACACTGAAGCTTTCTTT
v_gene: TRBV2
d_gene: TRBD1
abundance: many
j_gene: TRBJ1-1

CDR3aa: CASSMRRLGLATSTDTQYF
CDR3nt: TGTGCCAGTAGTATGAGACGGCTGGGGCTAGCGACTAGCACAGATACGCAGTATTTT
v_gene: TRBV19
d_gene: NA
abundance: NA
j_gene: TRBJ2-3

CDR3aa: CASSHSGGGTDTQYF
CDR3nt: TGTGCCAGCAGCCACTCAGGGGGGGGCACAGATACGCAGTATTTT
v_gene: TRBV7-9
d_gene: NA
abundance: NA
j_gene: TRBJ2-3

CDR3aa: CAIRGGADPVLSSYEQYF
CDR3nt: TGTGCCATCAGGGGCGGGGCAGACCCCGTTTTAAGCTCCTACGAGCAGTACTTC
v_gene: TRBV10-3
d_gene: NA
abundance: many
j_gene: TRBJ2-7